The clone carrying this T cell receptor beta chain turned up a few times. What it binds is not known. These data originate in a study of Graves' ophthalmopathy and Graves' hyperthyroidism. Amplified TCR beta CDR3 regions were obtained using RNA transcripts as template. Investigators did first-round RT-PCR with HTBI primers, then second-round multiplex PCR. TCRdb reprocessed the multiplex PCR reads with MiXCR, giving one entry per CDR3 protein. The table shows 580,000 or so distinct CDR3 sequences, with less than 45% occurring only once. The CDR3 spans 13 residues. Per germline, CDR1 SGHRS and CDR2 YFSETQ. Trimming removed 2 bases from V and 8 bases from J, with 10 bases in between. Study-wide findings and caveats: Ophthalmopathy cases were distinguished from stable hyperthyroidism by a 13-signature model, reaching just over 85% sensitivity and around 80% specificity.

The sample consisted of peripheral blood or thyroid tissue (not recorded which). This sequence was found in an adult man with Graves' hyperthyroidism. The rearrangement links TRBV5-1 to TRBJ1-4, with no clear D. The DNA of the CDR3 is TGCGCCAGCAGCTTCTCCTCTGGGGAAAAACTGTTTTTT. This encodes CASSFSSGEKLFF. The variable domain in full, completed from reference TRBV5-1 and TRBJ1-4, reads KAGVTQTPRYLIKTRGQQVTLSCSPISGHRSVSWYQQTPGQGLQFLFEYFSETQRNKGNFPGRFSGRQFSNSRSEMNVSTLELGDSALYLCASSFSSGEKLFFGSGTQLSVL.